What follows are 7 T cell receptor beta chains derived from one specimen sequenced in a study of blood T cell repertoires in COVID-19. Repertoires were generated with immunoSEQ multiplex PCR, while TCRdb's copy carries only in-frame clones and drops some. The repertoire holds around 250,000 clones, with 75% to 85% as singletons. The sample was peripheral blood. The receptor source for this set is a man in his fifties or sixties with active or convalescent COVID-19.

V is TRBV19 and J is TRBJ1-4, with TRBD1 matching over 9 bases. Unmatched junction bases numbered 6, after V lost 6 bases and J lost 4 bases. Germline CDR1 and CDR2: LNHDA and SQIVND (reference sequence). This CDR3 comprises 15 residues. The DNA for the CDR3 is TGTGCCAGTAGAGATTGGGGACAGGGTAATGAAAAACTGTTTTTT. Its protein product is CASRDWGQGNEKLFF. The full variable domain, with the rest looked up from reference TRBV19 and TRBJ1-4, is DGGITQSPKYLFRKEGQNVTLSCEQNLNHDAMYWYRQDPGQGLRLIYYSQIVNDFQKGDIAEGYSVSREKKESFPLTVTSAQKNPTAFYLCASRDWGQGNEKLFFGSGTQLSVL.

The CDR3, as DNA: TGTGCCAGCAGCCCCGAGGGACTCGTTAGCAATCAGCCCCAGCATTTT. It encodes CASSPEGLVSNQPQHF. The chain links TRBV7-8 to TRBJ1-5; tentatively, D is TRBD1 (5 bases). V was cut by 5 bases and J by 0 bases, with 14 bases left in between. Looked up from germline, CDR1 is SGHVS and CDR2 is FQNEAQ. CDR3 size: 16 residues.

This clone was picked up a small number of times. The rearrangement links TRBV10-3 to TRBJ1-5; D perhaps matches TRBD1 (6 bases). CDR3 size: 15 residues. Germline CDR1 reads ENHRY; CDR2 reads SYGVKD. The germline V and J ends were trimmed by 2 bases and 0 bases, with 8 bases remaining between them. The DNA of the CDR3 is TGTGCCATCAGTGAGGACAGGACTAGCAATCAGCCCCAGCATTTT. Encoded protein: CAISEDRTSNQPQHF.

The V call is TRBV5-1, the J call TRBJ2-1; 9 bases are a match to TRBD1. CDR3 length: 15 residues. Per germline, CDR1 SGHRS and CDR2 YFSETQ. Losses at the gene ends were 2 bases for V and 7 bases for J; bases not matched to a gene: 7. The CDR3 nucleotides read TGCGCCAGCAGCTTCGGGACAGGGCATCTTAATGAGCAGTTCTTC. Translating it yields CASSFGTGHLNEQFF.

This chain uses TRBV10-3 with TRBJ2-7, with a weak D call TRBD2 (5 bases). Germline V gives CDR1 ENHRY, CDR2 SYGVKD. The germline V and J ends were trimmed by 6 bases and 0 bases, with 12 bases remaining between them. The CDR3 runs to 14 residues. The CDR3 bases are TGTGCCATCAGCAGGACGGGGAGCTCCTACGAGCAGTACTTC. This encodes CAISRTGSSYEQYF.

DNA of the CDR3: TGCAGCGTTTCCGGGACAGGGGTTGAAAAACTGTTTTTT. Protein: CSVSGTGVEKLFF. V and J are TRBV29-1 and TRBJ1-4; TRBD1 matches at 10 bases. Germline V gene data show CDR1 as SQVTM and CDR2 as ANQGSEA. The CDR3 totals 13 residues. V was clipped by 5 bases and J by 7 bases; unmatched bases: 4.

CDR3 coding DNA: TGTGCCAGCAGACCAGCACGCAGGGGACCGTCTAATTCACCCCTCCACTTT. Its protein product is CASRPARRGPSNSPLHF. The chain joins TRBV28 to TRBJ1-6; D is possibly TRBD1 (6 bases). V shed 6 bases and J shed 6 bases, with 21 bases lying between them. Germline assignment: CDR1 MDHEN and CDR2 SYDVKM. This CDR3 region has 17 residues.